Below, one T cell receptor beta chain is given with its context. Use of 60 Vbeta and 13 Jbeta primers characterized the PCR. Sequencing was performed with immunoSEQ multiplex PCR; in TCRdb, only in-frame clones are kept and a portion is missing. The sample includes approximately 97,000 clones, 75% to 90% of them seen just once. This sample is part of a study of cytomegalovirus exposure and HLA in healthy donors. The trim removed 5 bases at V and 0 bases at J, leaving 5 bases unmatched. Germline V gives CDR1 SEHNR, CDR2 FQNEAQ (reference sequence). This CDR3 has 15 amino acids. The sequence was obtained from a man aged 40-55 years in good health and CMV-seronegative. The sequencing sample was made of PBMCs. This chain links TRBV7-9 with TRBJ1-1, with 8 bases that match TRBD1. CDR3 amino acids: CASSAWTGMNTEAFF. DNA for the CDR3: TGTGCCAGCAGCGCCTGGACAGGGATGAACACTGAAGCTTTCTTT.